This entry is about one T cell receptor (beta chain). Its antigen is unknown. Base qualities are not provided; no much larger clone lies one nucleotide away. This entry comes from a study of OX40 agonist ivuxolimab in advanced cancers. With regard to the full study: The costimulatory receptor OX40 (CD134) was targeted by ivuxolimab, a fully human IgG2 agonistic monoclonal antibody. The paper reports the monotherapy dose-escalation portion (N of about 50 patients) of the phase I ivuxolimab trial. Intravenous ivuxolimab was administered to patients every 2 weeks at six dose levels: 0.01, 0.1, 0.3, 1.5, 3 and 10 mg/kg. Patients were allowed to have had prior anti-PD-1, anti-PD-L1 or anti-CTLA-4 therapy, and approximately 40% of the dose-escalation patients had previously received checkpoint inhibitors. The purpose of peripheral TCRbeta sequencing was to test whether ivuxolimab changed TCR sequence diversity and led to clonal T-cell expansion. Partial responses occurred in three dose-escalation patients: two with cutaneous melanoma and one with hepatocellular carcinoma. In the dose-escalation cohort, 82.7% of patients were male, and the mean age was around 60 years, with a range of about 23 to 80. Among the approximately 50 dose-escalation patients, approximately 20 had hepatocellular carcinoma, roughly 15 melanoma, 9 renal cell carcinoma and 9 head and neck cancer. Study-level results and caveats: In the 0.1-3.0 mg/kg groups, partial responders were among the patients with the lowest normalized peripheral clonal expansion, particularly in CD8+ T cells. Low levels of normalized T-cell clonal expansion were also shown by some nonresponding patients. On average, CD8+ T cells showed more expanded clones than CD4+ T cells after ivuxolimab. Antigen specificity was not determined for the clonally expanded peripheral T cells. Clonal expansion of both CD4+ and CD8+ blood T cells was observed from baseline to week 6 at doses 0.1 to 3.0 mg/kg.

The trial excluded patients who had a history of autoimmune disease or were on systemic immunosuppression. Peripheral blood for TCR sequencing was drawn from every dose cohort at baseline, at cycle 4 day 1 and at cycle 7 day 1. Samples came from an open-label, multicenter, first-in-human phase I dose-escalation trial of ivuxolimab. Adults with locally advanced or metastatic melanoma, renal cell, hepatocellular, or head and neck squamous cell carcinoma were enrolled in the trial. CD4+ and CD8+ T cells were sorted separately from peripheral blood before TCR sequencing. According to the germline V gene (reference sequence), CDR1 reads LNHNV and CDR2 reads YYDKDF. The V end loses 8 bases and the J end loses 0 bases, and a stretch of 14 bases separates them. From its cysteine to its phenylalanine, the CDR3 spans 14 amino acids. Only CDR3 DNA is held: 42 bases, read in frame from base 1. Genomic DNA was extracted from sorted cells for sequencing of the TCRbeta CDR3 region. The immunoSEQ Assay was used to sequence the TCRbeta CDR3 regions. TCRdb stores this immuneACCESS table with in-frame sequences only. Part of the clones is absent; in the studies checked, under half of the shortfall reflects unresolved V genes, and no reason is known for the rest. The sample table contains about 50,000 clones; only one count was recorded for 84% of them. Around 1.3% of the sample belongs to the ten largest clones.

The chain joins TRBV15 to TRBJ2-7; the D region possibly corresponds to TRBD2 (6 bases align). Sequencing used CD4+ or CD8+ T cells sorted from blood, obtained in a trial of the OX40 agonist ivuxolimab. The TCR was taken from an adult with an advanced solid tumor such as melanoma, head and neck, liver or kidney cancer. The CDR3 sequence is CATERVRDSYEQYF. The nucleotides read TGTGCCACCGAGCGGGTACGCGACTCCTACGAGCAGTACTTC. With all but the CDR3 taken from the reference TRBV15 and TRBJ2-7 genes, the full variable domain is: DAMVIQNPRYQVTQFGKPVTLSCSQTLNHNVMYWYQQKSSQAPKLLFHYYDKDFNNEADTPDNFQSRRPNTSFCFLDIRSPGLGDTAMYLCATERVRDSYEQYFGPGTRLTVT.